The following is a TCR beta chain sequence with its context. The antigen remains unidentified. The data stem from a study of shared clonotypes between healthy human individuals. Germline V gene lookup returns CDR1 SGHTA and CDR2 FQGNSA. This CDR3 is built from 15 residues. Trimming removed 4 bases at V and 7 bases at J, with 19 bases between. CD8 cells classed as naive were CD45RO-negative and positively selected for CCR7, excluding terminally differentiated effector memory CD45RA+ cells. Original processing methods: Filtering differed, since immunoSEQ gave only junction sequences and no quality scores. Measured with immunoSEQ multiplex PCR; TCRdb has only the in-frame clones, and not every one. For V, J and clone size, that table is used; D and trimming come from the DNA. The sample consists of millions of clones, approximately 94% of them appearing once. Study-level results: A handful of donors shared 5% to 5.5% of their naive CD4 clonotypes.

This TCR was sampled from a man aged 18 to 29 in good health. Some clones in this sample may be carry-over from other donors' samples. The rearrangement joins TRBV7-2 to TRBJ1-1; TRBD1 is a possible D gene (6 bases). The specimen sequenced was naive CD8+ T cells from PBMCs. CDR3 sequence (DNA): TGTGCCAGCAGCTCCCGGGACACAGGTCTCTTTGAAGCTTTCTTT. Its translation: CASSSRDTGLFEAFF.